The clone carrying this T cell receptor beta chain appeared a few times. What it binds is unknown. The data originate from a study of T cell repertoires in cytomegalovirus infection. General study points: Clonotype analysis showed dominance of the ex vivo response by HLA-C-restricted CMV-specific TCR beta clonotypes.

The CDR3 has 15 residues. Losses at the gene ends were 1 base for V and 7 bases for J; bases not matched to a gene: 10. Germline-derived CDR1 and CDR2 are SGHDT and YYEEEE. Each CDR3 protein gets one entry after TCRdb re-called the reads with MiXCR. The table records under 200,000 distinct CDR3 sequences, more than 15% of them present only once. The sequenced sample consisted of CD8+ T cells from PBMCs. The sequence was collected from a human donor in good health (CMV status not recorded). Some clones in this sample may be carry-over from other donors' samples. The chain recombines TRBV5-6 with TRBJ2-7, with 8 bases lining up with TRBD1. This CDR3 is CASSLSDRGFDEQYF. The CDR3 nucleotides are TGTGCCAGCAGCTTGAGCGACAGGGGATTTGATGAGCAGTACTTC.